This T cell receptor (beta chain) appears in the sequencing data of a study of T-cell memory formation after mild COVID-19. This clonotype showed up just a few times. One entry per CDR3 protein results from TCRdb running MiXCR on the 5' RACE reads. Among 250,000 to 350,000 distinct CDR3 sequences, around a sixth were seen once, and the ten largest hold more than 20%. V lost 5 bases and J lost 5; bases outside the gene matches: 8. From germline, CDR1 is DFQATT and CDR2 SNEGSKA (reference sequence). The CDR3 runs 14 residues. This TCR derives from a young man who had mild COVID-19 (a few samples of this study predate the infection). Cell type and time point are not known. Sequencing used PBMCs or a T cell subset sorted from them (not recorded which). V gene TRBV20-1 combines with J gene TRBJ1-3, with 8 nucleotides matching TRBD1. CDR3 bases: TGCAGTGCTGCGGGGACAGGTAGTCGAAACACCATATATTTT. Translating it yields CSAAGTGSRNTIYF.